This TCR beta chain is drawn from a study of cytomegalovirus exposure and HLA in healthy donors (dated by TCRdb to 2016 to 2017). Some background on the complete study: According to a later analysis, one platform produced both the roughly 120 validation repertoires and the 670 or so repertoires of the first cohort. The study was designed to test whether signatures of past pathogen exposure could be identified by cataloging public T cell receptors. Besides the first cohort of roughly 660 subjects, a separate validation cohort made up of about 120 different subjects was used. To predict cytomegalovirus infection status, the study brought together high-throughput TCR immunosequencing, statistical association of individual TCRs with disease status, and machine learning.

The donors belonged to the validation cohort of approximately 130 subjects, which was separate from the approximately 700-subject first cohort. Receptor libraries were prepared by the immunoSEQ multiplex PCR assay. In the authors' own workflow: A statistical classification framework was built to diagnose cytomegalovirus status from the catalog of TCR beta chain sequences. TCRdb re-hosts the immuneACCESS table, in-frame sequences only. Its copies lack some clones; in the studies checked, an unresolved V gene accounts for under half of them, and the cause for the rest is not known. The D gene and trimming were derived from the DNA, and the V and J assignments and clone size from that table. Here the sample has 280,000 or so clones; around nine tenths occur a single time. The ten largest clonotypes hold about 0.85% of the sample. From its cysteine to its phenylalanine, the CDR3 spans 15 amino acids. The DNA shown is the 45-base CDR3, in frame from base 1. The V end gives up 6 bases and the J end 3 bases, leaving 7 bases in the junction not matched to a gene. Taken from the germline V gene (reference sequence), the CDR1 and CDR2 loops are WNHNN and SYGVQD.

Study-wide conclusions, independent of this receptor: A few of the identified cytomegalovirus-associated TCR beta chains were confirmed in vitro to be specific for cytomegalovirus antigens. Across donors, most TCR sequences were observed very rarely, whereas some public TCRs were present in many individuals. In both the original and validation cohorts, the classifier was reported to diagnose cytomegalovirus status with high specificity and sensitivity. A later analysis had no HLA typing for the validation cohort, so co-occurrence there was scored across all 130 or so repertoires. The study listed 150 to 200 TCR beta chains as associated with cytomegalovirus. In a later analysis, TCRs clustered in the first cohort were found to also tend to co-occur in the 100 to 150 validation repertoires, with 90% to 95% of cluster scores above 0. According to the authors, the approach could potentially be generalized to other disease states and immunological phenotypes.

On this clone itself: Its antigen is not yet known. No base qualities exist here, and no much larger clone lies one base off it.

Sequencing was performed on PBMCs. The chain joins TRBV10-1 to TRBJ1-1; 10 bases in the junction line up with TRBD1. This clonotype was sampled from a woman younger than 35 in good health and CMV-seronegative. CDR3 sequence: CASRQGTGADTEAFF. The DNA is TGCGCCAGCAGACAAGGGACAGGGGCGGACACTGAAGCTTTCTTT.